This T cell receptor beta chain was documented in a study of shared clonotypes between healthy human individuals. Findings of the study overall: Researchers sampled only blood; tissue repertoires likely differ. Inspection by rarefaction showed sorted-subset sequencing to be incomplete despite large depth.

Germline values: CDR1 GTSNPN, CDR2 SVGIG (reference sequence). CDR3 length: 13 amino acids. V gave up 3 bases and J gave up 10 bases; unmatched junction bases: 11. On this clone itself: Its antigen is unidentified.

Genomic DNA per cell subset filled all wells of several immunoSEQ plates. Methods used by the authors: Without quality scores, immunoSEQ junctional reads could not be filtered like full-length reads. Produced via immunoSEQ multiplex PCR; TCRdb's table is partial and in-frame only. That table furnishes V, J and clone size, whereas the DNA furnished D and trimming. The sample carries about 1.5 million clones, under 99% recorded once. The chain employs TRBV30 and TRBJ1-1, with TRBD1 matching over 7 bases. The sample comprised naive CD4+ T cells sorted from blood. The subset is: CD45RA+ positively selected. This sequence was found in a man aged 30 to 39 in good health. CDR3 DNA: TGTGCCTGGAGCCCTAGACAGGGAGTCAGAGCTTTCTTT. The encoded protein is CAWSPRQGVRAFF.